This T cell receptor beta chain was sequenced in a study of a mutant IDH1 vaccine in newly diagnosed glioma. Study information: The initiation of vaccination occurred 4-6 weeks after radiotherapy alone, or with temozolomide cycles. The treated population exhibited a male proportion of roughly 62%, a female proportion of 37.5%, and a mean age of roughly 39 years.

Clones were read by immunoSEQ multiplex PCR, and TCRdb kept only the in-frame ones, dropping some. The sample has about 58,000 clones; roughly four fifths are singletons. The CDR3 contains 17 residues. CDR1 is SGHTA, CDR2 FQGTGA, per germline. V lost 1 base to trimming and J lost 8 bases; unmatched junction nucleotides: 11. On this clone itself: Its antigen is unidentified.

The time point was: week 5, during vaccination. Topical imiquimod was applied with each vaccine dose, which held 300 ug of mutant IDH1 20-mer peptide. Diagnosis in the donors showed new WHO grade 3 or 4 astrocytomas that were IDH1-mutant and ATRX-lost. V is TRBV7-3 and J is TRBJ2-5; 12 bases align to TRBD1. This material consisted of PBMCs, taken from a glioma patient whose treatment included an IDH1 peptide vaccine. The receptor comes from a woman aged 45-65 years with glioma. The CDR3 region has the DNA TGTGCCAGCAGCTTAAACCCCGGGACAGGGGGCGACTTTACCCAGTACTTC. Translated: CASSLNPGTGGDFTQYF.